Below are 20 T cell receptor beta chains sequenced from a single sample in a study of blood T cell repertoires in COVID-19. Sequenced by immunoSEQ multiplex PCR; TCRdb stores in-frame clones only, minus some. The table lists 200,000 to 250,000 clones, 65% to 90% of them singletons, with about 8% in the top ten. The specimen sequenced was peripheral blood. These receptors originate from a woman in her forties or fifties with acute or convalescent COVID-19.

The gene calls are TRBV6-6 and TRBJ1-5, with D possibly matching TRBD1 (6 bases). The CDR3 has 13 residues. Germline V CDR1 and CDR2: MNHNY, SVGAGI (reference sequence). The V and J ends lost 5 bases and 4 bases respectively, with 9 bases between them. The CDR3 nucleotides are TGTGCCAGCAGTACAGGGCCAAATCAGCCCCAGCATTTT. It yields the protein CASSTGPNQPQHF.

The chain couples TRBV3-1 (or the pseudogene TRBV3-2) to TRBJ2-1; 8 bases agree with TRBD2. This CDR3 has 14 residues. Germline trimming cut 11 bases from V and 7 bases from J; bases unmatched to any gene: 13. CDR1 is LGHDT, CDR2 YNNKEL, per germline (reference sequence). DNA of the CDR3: TGTGCCTGTCTAACTGGACCGGGGGGGAATGAGCAGTTCTTC. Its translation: CACLTGPGGNEQFF.

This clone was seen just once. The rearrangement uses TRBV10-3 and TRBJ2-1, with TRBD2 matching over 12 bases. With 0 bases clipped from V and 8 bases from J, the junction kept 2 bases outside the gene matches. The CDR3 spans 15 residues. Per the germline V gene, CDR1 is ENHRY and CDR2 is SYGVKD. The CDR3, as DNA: TGTGCCATCAGTGAGTCGACTAGCGGGAGATATGAGCAGTTCTTC. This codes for CAISESTSGRYEQFF.

The CDR3 region is CASIEGQGMNEQYF. As DNA, the CDR3 is TGTGCCAGTATCGAGGGACAGGGGATGAACGAGCAGTACTTC. This chain uses TRBV19 with TRBJ2-7, with 10 nucleotides matching TRBD1. Trimming took 7 bases from V and 5 from J; bases not matched to a gene: 8. The CDR3 extends over 14 amino acids. CDR1 and CDR2 (germline): LNHDA, SQIVND (reference sequence).

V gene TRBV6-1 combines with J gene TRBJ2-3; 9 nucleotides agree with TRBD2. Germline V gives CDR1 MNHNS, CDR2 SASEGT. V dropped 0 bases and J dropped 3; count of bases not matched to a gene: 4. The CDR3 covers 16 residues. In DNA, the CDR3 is TGTGCCAGCAGTGAAGCTAGCGGGAGTGGAACAGATACGCAGTATTTT. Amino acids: CASSEASGSGTDTQYF.

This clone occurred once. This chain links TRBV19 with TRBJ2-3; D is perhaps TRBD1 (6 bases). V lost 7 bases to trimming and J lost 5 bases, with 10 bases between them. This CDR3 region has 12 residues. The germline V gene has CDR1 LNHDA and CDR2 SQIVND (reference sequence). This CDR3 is CASTRGKDTQYF. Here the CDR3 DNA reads TGTGCCAGTACCAGGGGTAAAGATACGCAGTATTTT.

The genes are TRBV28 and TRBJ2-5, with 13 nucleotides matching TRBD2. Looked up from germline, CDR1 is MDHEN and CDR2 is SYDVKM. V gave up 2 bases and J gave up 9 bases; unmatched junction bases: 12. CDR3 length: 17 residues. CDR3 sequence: CASSLPPFTSGRVPQYF. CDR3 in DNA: TGTGCCAGCAGTTTACCACCCTTCACTAGCGGGAGGGTCCCCCAGTACTTC.

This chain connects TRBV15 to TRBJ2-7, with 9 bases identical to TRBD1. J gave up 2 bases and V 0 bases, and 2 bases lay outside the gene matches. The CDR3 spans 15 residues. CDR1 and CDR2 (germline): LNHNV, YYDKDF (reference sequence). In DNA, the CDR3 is TGTGCCACCAGCAGAGAAGGGACAGGGACCTACGAGCAGTACTTC. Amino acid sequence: CATSREGTGTYEQYF. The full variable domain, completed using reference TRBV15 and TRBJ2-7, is DAMVIQNPRYQVTQFGKPVTLSCSQTLNHNVMYWYQQKSSQAPKLLFHYYDKDFNNEADTPDNFQSRRPNTSFCFLDIRSPGLGDTAMYLCATSREGTGTYEQYFGPGTRLTVT.

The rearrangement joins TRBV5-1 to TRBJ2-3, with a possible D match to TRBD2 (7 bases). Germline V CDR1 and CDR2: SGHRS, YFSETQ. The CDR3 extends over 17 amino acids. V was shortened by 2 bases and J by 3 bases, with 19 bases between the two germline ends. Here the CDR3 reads CASSFLSAGAITDTQYF. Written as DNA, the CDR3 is TGCGCCAGCAGCTTCCTATCGGCGGGGGCCATAACAGATACGCAGTATTTT.

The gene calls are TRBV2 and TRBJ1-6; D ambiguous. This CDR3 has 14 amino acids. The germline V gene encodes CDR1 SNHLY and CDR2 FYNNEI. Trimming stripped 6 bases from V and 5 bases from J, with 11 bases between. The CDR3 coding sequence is TGTGCCAGCAGCCAAGAGTTTGATAATTCACCCCTCCACTTT. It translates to CASSQEFDNSPLHF.

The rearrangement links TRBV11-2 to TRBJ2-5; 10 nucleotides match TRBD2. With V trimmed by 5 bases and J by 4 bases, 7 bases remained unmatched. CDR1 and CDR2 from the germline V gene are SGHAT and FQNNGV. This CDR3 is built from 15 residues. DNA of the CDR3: TGTGCCAGCAGCACTAGACTAGCGGGCAGAGAGACCCAGTACTTC. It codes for CASSTRLAGRETQYF.

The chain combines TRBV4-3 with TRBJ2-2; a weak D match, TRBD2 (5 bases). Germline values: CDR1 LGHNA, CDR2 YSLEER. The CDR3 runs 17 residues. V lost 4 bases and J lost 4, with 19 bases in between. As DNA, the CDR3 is TGCGCCAGCAGCCCCGGACTCCCAAAGGAACTCACCGGGGAGCTGTTTTTT. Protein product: CASSPGLPKELTGELFF.

CDR3 sequence reads: CASSQARSSGELFF. Here the CDR3 DNA reads TGTGCCAGCAGCCAGGCACGTTCGTCCGGGGAGCTGTTTTTT. The V gene is TRBV3-1 (or the pseudogene TRBV3-2), the J gene TRBJ2-2; D is undetermined. This CDR3 comprises 14 residues. Germline CDR1 reads LGHDT; CDR2 reads YNNKEL (reference sequence). V was trimmed by 3 bases and J by 6 bases, leaving 11 bases between them.

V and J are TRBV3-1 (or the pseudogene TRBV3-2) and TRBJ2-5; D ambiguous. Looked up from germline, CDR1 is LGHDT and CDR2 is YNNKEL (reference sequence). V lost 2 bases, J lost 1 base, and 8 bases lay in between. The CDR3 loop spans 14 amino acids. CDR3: CASSQRLLQETQYF. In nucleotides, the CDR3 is TGTGCCAGCAGCCAACGACTCCTCCAAGAGACCCAGTACTTC.

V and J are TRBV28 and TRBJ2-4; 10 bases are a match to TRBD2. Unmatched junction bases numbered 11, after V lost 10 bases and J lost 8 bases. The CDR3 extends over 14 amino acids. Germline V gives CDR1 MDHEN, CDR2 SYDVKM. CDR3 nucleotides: TGTGCCATCCGCGAGCGGGGGGGCCTCGACATTCAGTACTTC. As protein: CAIRERGGLDIQYF.

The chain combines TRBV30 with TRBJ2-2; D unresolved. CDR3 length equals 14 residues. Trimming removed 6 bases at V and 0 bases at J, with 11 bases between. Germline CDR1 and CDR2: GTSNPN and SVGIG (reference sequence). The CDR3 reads CACHRPANTGELFF. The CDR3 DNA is TGTGCCTGTCACAGACCCGCGAACACCGGGGAGCTGTTTTTT.

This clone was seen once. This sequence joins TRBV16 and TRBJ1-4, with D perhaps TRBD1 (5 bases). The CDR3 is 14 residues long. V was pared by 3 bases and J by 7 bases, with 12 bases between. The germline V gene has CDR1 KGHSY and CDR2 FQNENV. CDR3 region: CASSQDTRLEKLFF. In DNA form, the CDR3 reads TGTGCCAGCAGCCAGGACACGAGGCTTGAAAAACTGTTTTTT.

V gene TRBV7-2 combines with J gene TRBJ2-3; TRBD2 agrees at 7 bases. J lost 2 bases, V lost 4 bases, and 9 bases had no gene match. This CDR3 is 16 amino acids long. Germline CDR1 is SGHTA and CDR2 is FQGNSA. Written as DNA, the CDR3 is TGTGCCAGCAGCTCCGGCCTGCGGGGGAACACAGATACGCAGTATTTT. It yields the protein CASSSGLRGNTDTQYF.

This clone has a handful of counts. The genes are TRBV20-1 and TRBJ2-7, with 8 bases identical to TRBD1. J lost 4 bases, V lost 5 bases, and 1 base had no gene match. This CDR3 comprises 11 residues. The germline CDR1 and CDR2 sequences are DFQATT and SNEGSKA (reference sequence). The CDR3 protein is CSAGQGYEQYF. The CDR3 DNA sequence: TGCAGTGCTGGACAGGGTTACGAGCAGTACTTC.

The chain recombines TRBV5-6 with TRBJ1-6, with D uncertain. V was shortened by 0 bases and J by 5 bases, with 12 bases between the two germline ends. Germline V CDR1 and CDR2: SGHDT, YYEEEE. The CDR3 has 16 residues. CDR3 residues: CASSLAGGFDNSPLHF. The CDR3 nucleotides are TGTGCCAGCAGCTTGGCCGGAGGGTTCGATAATTCACCCCTCCACTTT.